These T cell receptor beta chains were read from a single sample in a study of shared clonotypes between healthy human individuals. Clones were read by immunoSEQ multiplex PCR, and TCRdb kept only the in-frame ones, dropping some. Here the sample spans roughly 2.6 million clones, 85% to 95% being singletons. Input material: naive CD4+ T cells sorted from blood. The source is a man aged 18 to 29 in good health. CDR3s include the opening cysteine and the closing phenylalanine or tryptophan. A D gene is named only where the DNA matches it firmly. A row's size may be missing; if present it is once, few, many or a size class.

clone size	V gene	D gene	J gene	CDR3 protein	CDR3 DNA
few	TRBV10-2	-	TRBJ1-6	CASTLGRIYNSPLHF	TGCGCCAGCACCCTAGGACGGATCTATAATTCACCCCTCCACTTT
-	TRBV5-3	-	TRBJ2-7	CARNPQGYEQYF	TGTGCCAGAAACCCACAGGGCTACGAGCAGTACTTC
-	TRBV10-2	-	TRBJ2-3	CASSFQTDTQYF	TGCGCCAGCAGTTTTCAGACAGATACGCAGTATTTT
-	TRBV9	-	TRBJ1-6	CASSVDSGNSPLHF	TGTGCCAGCAGCGTTGACAGTGGTAATTCACCCCTCCACTTT
-	TRBV5-1	-	TRBJ2-5	CASSLDAGGTQYF	TGCGCCAGCAGCTTGGACGCCGGGGGGACCCAGTACTTC
-	TRBV7-9	-	TRBJ1-6	CASSSDNNSPLHF	TGTGCCAGCAGCTCCGATAATAATTCACCCCTCCACTTT
-	TRBV5-1	-	TRBJ1-5	CASSPDEGSQPQHF	TGCGCCAGCAGCCCAGACGAGGGGTCGCAGCCCCAGCATTTT
once	TRBV19	-	TRBJ1-2	CASNPGPGLHYGYTF	TGTGCCAGTAACCCCGGACCTGGACTACACTATGGCTACACCTTC
-	TRBV2	-	TRBJ2-7	CASSRQKYEQYF	TGTGCCAGCAGTAGACAGAAATACGAGCAGTACTTC
few	TRBV6-5	-	TRBJ1-1	CASGRGTEAFF	TGTGCCAGCGGTCGGGGCACTGAAGCTTTCTTT
-	TRBV2	-	TRBJ2-4	CASSSTGAGGDIQYF	TGTGCCAGCAGTTCGACAGGGGCGGGAGGGGACATTCAGTACTTC
once	TRBV30	-	TRBJ1-6	CAWTSGDSPLHF	TGTGCCTGGACGTCAGGGGATTCACCCCTCCACTTT
-	TRBV11-2	-	TRBJ2-2	CASSLGSRELFF	TGTGCCAGCAGCTTAGGAAGCCGGGAGCTGTTTTTT
-	TRBV2	-	TRBJ1-1	CASKFQANTEAFF	TGTGCCAGCAAATTCCAGGCGAACACTGAAGCTTTCTTT
-	TRBV7-9	TRBD1	TRBJ2-1	CASSHRTGPFEQFF	TGTGCCAGCAGCCACCGGACAGGGCCCTTCGAGCAGTTCTTC
-	TRBV30	-	TRBJ2-3	CAWSVLSQDTQYF	TGTGCCTGGAGTGTACTCAGTCAAGATACGCAGTATTTT
-	TRBV28	-	TRBJ2-5	CASSLLALQETQYF	TGTGCCAGCAGTTTATTGGCACTCCAAGAGACCCAGTACTTC
-	TRBV5-1	-	TRBJ1-6	CASSLATQSNSPLHF	TGCGCCAGCAGCTTGGCGACACAATCTAATTCACCCCTCCACTTT
-	TRBV2	-	TRBJ1-3	CASSGGSLFSGNTIYF	TGTGCCAGCAGTGGAGGCAGCCTATTCTCTGGAAACACCATATATTTT
-	TRBV18	TRBD1	TRBJ2-4	CASSPSTGGKDIQYF	TGTGCCAGCTCACCAAGCACAGGGGGGAAGGACATTCAGTACTTC
-	TRBV7-9	-	TRBJ2-7	CASSLARTGEQYF	TGTGCCAGCAGCTTAGCCAGGACGGGCGAGCAGTACTTC
-	TRBV13	-	TRBJ1-5	CASNLNSRQPQHF	TGTGCCAGCAACTTAAATAGTCGTCAGCCCCAGCATTTT
few	TRBV7-9	-	TRBJ1-5	CASSQTGGPQHF	TGTGCCAGCAGCCAAACGGGAGGGCCCCAGCATTTT
-	TRBV6-1	TRBD1	TRBJ2-1	CASSEALRWGQGPYEQFF	TGTGCCAGCAGTGAAGCGCTTCGTTGGGGACAGGGCCCGTATGAGCAGTTCTTC
-	TRBV29-1	-	TRBJ1-4	CSVGRTVNEKLFF	TGCAGCGTTGGTCGGACGGTCAATGAAAAACTGTTTTTT
-	TRBV5-1	TRBD2	TRBJ2-1	CASSLAAGRVEQFF	TGCGCCAGCAGCTTGGCCGCAGGGAGGGTTGAGCAGTTCTTC
once	TRBV6-5	-	TRBJ2-7	CASSRRGGDRYEQYF	TGTGCCAGCAGCCGCCGCGGAGGGGATCGGTACGAGCAGTACTTC
-	TRBV10-3	TRBD1	TRBJ2-7	CATTGTYEQYF	TGTGCAACGACAGGGACCTACGAGCAGTACTTC
-	TRBV18	-	TRBJ2-6	CASSPRAPGSFSGANVLTF	TGTGCCAGCTCACCAAGAGCTCCGGGGTCTTTCTCTGGGGCCAACGTCCTGACTTTC
-	TRBV10-3	TRBD2	TRBJ2-3	CAIRGGTSGGASDTQYF	TGTGCCATCAGGGGCGGGACTAGCGGGGGGGCCAGCGATACGCAGTATTTT
-	TRBV7-9	-	TRBJ2-3	CASSLALWEEGDTQYF	TGTGCCAGCAGCTTAGCGCTGTGGGAGGAAGGAGATACGCAGTATTTT
-	TRBV5-1	TRBD1	TRBJ2-4	CASSEGTGGAKNIQYF	TGCGCCAGCAGCGAGGGGACAGGAGGAGCCAAAAACATTCAGTACTTC
-	TRBV6-1	-	TRBJ2-1	CASSVLNEQFF	TGTGCCAGCAGTGTTTTGAATGAGCAGTTCTTC
-	TRBV5-1	TRBD2	TRBJ2-1	CASSGTSGGNYNEQFF	TGCGCCAGCAGCGGGACTAGCGGGGGGAATTACAATGAGCAGTTCTTC
-	TRBV4-3	-	TRBJ1-4	CASSQDRNSEKLFF	TGCGCCAGCAGCCAAGACAGAAACTCTGAAAAACTGTTTTTT
-	TRBV27	-	TRBJ2-1	CASSLAGGPFYNEQFF	TGTGCCAGCAGTTTGGCAGGGGGGCCCTTCTACAATGAGCAGTTCTTC
once	TRBV6-1	-	TRBJ1-1	CASLGELTEAFF	TGTGCCAGTCTTGGGGAACTCACTGAAGCTTTCTTT
-	TRBV5-4	TRBD2	TRBJ2-1	CASSLSLAGYNEQFF	TGTGCCAGCAGCTTGTCGCTAGCGGGCTACAATGAGCAGTTCTTC
-	TRBV7-2	-	TRBJ2-5	CASSLDARVGRTQYF	TGTGCCAGCAGCTTAGACGCTAGGGTGGGGAGGACCCAGTACTTC
-	TRBV5-1	-	TRBJ1-2	CASSLGGNSNYGYTF	TGCGCCAGCAGCTTGGGTGGGAACTCTAACTATGGCTACACCTTC
-	TRBV2	-	TRBJ2-7	CAGYRNYEQYF	TGTGCCGGGTACAGGAACTACGAGCAGTACTTC